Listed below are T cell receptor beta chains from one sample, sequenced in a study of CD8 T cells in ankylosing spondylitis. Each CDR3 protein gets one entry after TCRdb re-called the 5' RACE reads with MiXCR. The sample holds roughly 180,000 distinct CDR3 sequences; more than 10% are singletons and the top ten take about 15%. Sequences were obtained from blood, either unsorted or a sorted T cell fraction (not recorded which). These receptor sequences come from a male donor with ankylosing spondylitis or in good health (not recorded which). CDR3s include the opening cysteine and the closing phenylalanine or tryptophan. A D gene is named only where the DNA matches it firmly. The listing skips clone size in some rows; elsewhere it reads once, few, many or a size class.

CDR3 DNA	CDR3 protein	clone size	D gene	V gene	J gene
TGTGCCAGCAGTTCCATGATTTCCGTTTCCAATGAGCAGTTCTTC	CASSSMISVSNEQFF	many	NA	TRBV27	TRBJ2-1
TGTGCCAGCAGCGCTGAAGACGTTTTCGCGAATCAGCCCCAGCATTTT	CASSAEDVFANQPQHF	few	NA	TRBV2	TRBJ1-5
TGTGCCAGCAGGTTAGCGCGGGGCAGGGGAGACGAGCAGTACTTC	CASRLARGRGDEQYF	NA	NA	TRBV12-3/TRBV12-4	TRBJ2-7
TGCGCCAGCAGCTTGGACAGCACAGATACGCAGTATTTT	CASSLDSTDTQYF	many	NA	TRBV5-1	TRBJ2-3
TGTGCCAGCAGGGGGTTTGGAGTCTACAATGAGCAGTTCTTC	CASRGFGVYNEQFF	NA	NA	TRBV5-6	TRBJ2-1
TGTGCCAGCAGTTTAGGGGCGCACGGGGAGCTGTTTTTT	CASSLGAHGELFF	many	NA	TRBV12-3/TRBV12-4	TRBJ2-2
TGCAGTGCTGAAGGACAGGGGTTGTTTGGGACTGAAGCTTTCTTT	CSAEGQGLFGTEAFF	NA	TRBD1	TRBV20-1	TRBJ1-1
TGTGCCAGCAGCTCAGGGGAGGACCACACCATATATTTT	CASSSGEDHTIYF	few	NA	TRBV7-9	TRBJ1-3
TGTGCCTCCCGGGGTTTTACCTACGAGCAGTACTTC	CASRGFTYEQYF	NA	NA	TRBV6-2/TRBV6-3	TRBJ2-7
TGTGCCTGGAGTGCGGGGGGCCCCAGAGATACGCAGTATTTT	CAWSAGGPRDTQYF	NA	NA	TRBV30	TRBJ2-3
TGCGCCAGCAGCTTGACTAGCGGGGAAGAGACCCAGTACTTC	CASSLTSGEETQYF	NA	TRBD2	TRBV5-1	TRBJ2-5
TGTGCCAGCAGGATTACAGGGGGCAAGGATGGCTACACCTTC	CASRITGGKDGYTF	NA	TRBD1	TRBV27	TRBJ1-2
TGTGCCAGCAGCCCGGATTTTGCCATTCAGTACTTC	CASSPDFAIQYF	few	NA	TRBV6-5	TRBJ2-4
TGTGCCAGCGGGGACGAGCAGTACTTC	CASGDEQYF	NA	NA	TRBV7-9	TRBJ2-7
TGTGCCAGCAGCTTGGTTAGCGGGACCGGGGAGCTGTTTTTT	CASSLVSGTGELFF	NA	TRBD2	TRBV5-6	TRBJ2-2
TGTGCCAGCGTCGACGAGGGATCTGGAAACACCATATATTTT	CASVDEGSGNTIYF	few	NA	TRBV6-1	TRBJ1-3
TGTGCCAGCAGTCTCCTGACCCATACCCAGTACTTC	CASSLLTHTQYF	NA	NA	TRBV11-2	TRBJ2-5
TGCGCCAGCAGCCCCCGTGAGCAGACCGGGGAGCTGTTTTTT	CASSPREQTGELFF	many	NA	TRBV5-1	TRBJ2-2
TGTGCCAGCAGTTACCAGGGCTGGGAGAATGAGCAGTTCTTC	CASSYQGWENEQFF	NA	NA	TRBV6-6	TRBJ2-1
TGCGCCAGCAGCCAAGAACCAGGGGGGCAACAAGAGACCCAGTACTTC	CASSQEPGGQQETQYF	NA	NA	TRBV4-1	TRBJ2-5
TGCGCCAGCAGCTTGGGGGGGAGCGGGAGCTCCTACAATGAGCAGTTCTTC	CASSLGGSGSSYNEQFF	few	TRBD2	TRBV5-1	TRBJ2-1
TGTGCCAGCAGTGAACTGGGGGGGTACACTGAAGCTTTCTTT	CASSELGGYTEAFF	NA	NA	TRBV6-1	TRBJ1-1
TGTGCCAGCAGCTTAGGGGGTCAGATTCCAAAGGTCCTGTACTTC	CASSLGGQIPKVLYF	NA	NA	TRBV7-6	TRBJ2-7
TGTGCCAGCAGCATGTGGGGTGGCGAGCAGTACTTC	CASSMWGGEQYF	NA	NA	TRBV13	TRBJ2-7
TGCGCCAGCAGCTTGAGGGAGGGGCGGTGGACTGAAGCTTTCTTT	CASSLREGRWTEAFF	few	NA	TRBV5-1	TRBJ1-1
TGTGCCAGTAGTGCACTAGCGGGGACTTACAATGAGCAGTTCTTC	CASSALAGTYNEQFF	NA	TRBD2	TRBV19	TRBJ2-1
TGTGCCAGCACCGAGAGCGCAGGGAGCACAGATACGCAGTATTTT	CASTESAGSTDTQYF	many	NA	TRBV12-3/TRBV12-4	TRBJ2-3
TGTGCCAGCAGTTTCAGCTGGGAAGGCTACACCTTC	CASSFSWEGYTF	few	NA	TRBV28	TRBJ1-2
TGTGCCACCAGCCGTGGGGGATCCTACGAGCAGTACTTC	CATSRGGSYEQYF	once	NA	TRBV7-6	TRBJ2-7
TGTGCCAGCAGCCAAGAAAGGGTAGGGAATCAGCCCCAGCATTTT	CASSQERVGNQPQHF	NA	NA	TRBV4-2	TRBJ1-5
TGTGCCAGCAGCGGTTGGACAGGGGGCGGGATGAATGGCTACACCTTC	CASSGWTGGGMNGYTF	NA	TRBD1	TRBV9	TRBJ1-2
TGCGCCAGCAGCGGAAGGGTCGAGACCCAGTACTTC	CASSGRVETQYF	many	NA	TRBV5-1	TRBJ2-5
TGTGCCAGCAGCCAAGAGGGGGCTGGGGCCAACGTCCTGACTTTC	CASSQEGAGANVLTF	many	NA	TRBV4-2	TRBJ2-6
TGTGCCAGCAGTCGAACAGGGGAACAAGAGACCCAGTACTTC	CASSRTGEQETQYF	many	TRBD1	TRBV12-3/TRBV12-4	TRBJ2-5
TGCAGTGCCCAGGGCCCGAACACCGGGGAGCTGTTTTTT	CSAQGPNTGELFF	NA	NA	TRBV20-1	TRBJ2-2
TGTGCCAGCAGTCCCAGCGGGGGGGCAGGAGATACGCAGTATTTT	CASSPSGGAGDTQYF	many	TRBD2	TRBV27	TRBJ2-3
TGTGCCTGGAGTCTGAGCTCTTACGAGCAGTACTTC	CAWSLSSYEQYF	NA	NA	TRBV30	TRBJ2-7